The 21 T cell receptor beta chains below were found in one sample sequenced in a study of T cell responses to AZD1222 COVID-19 vaccine. Clones were read by immunoSEQ multiplex PCR, and TCRdb kept only the in-frame ones, dropping some. The sample gives 140,000 to 150,000 clones, about 93% of which show up once; around 3.6% is in the top ten. Sample: peripheral blood, taken on day 0 of AZD1222 vaccination. Source of these receptors: an adult in good health.

This chain connects TRBV29-1 to TRBJ1-2; a possible D gene is TRBD1 (6 bases). CDR1 and CDR2 from the germline V gene are SQVTM and ANQGSEA. The CDR3 totals 11 residues. The V end was cut by 6 bases, the J end by 8 bases, with 13 bases between. This chain's CDR3 is CSVSRGAGYTF. The CDR3 DNA is TGCAGCGTCTCCAGGGGAGCAGGCTACACCTTC.

V usage is TRBV6-2 or TRBV6-3 and J usage is TRBJ2-1; 12 nucleotides align to TRBD1. Per germline, CDR1 MNHEY and CDR2 SVGEGT. This CDR3 region has 14 residues. J was trimmed by 8 bases and V by 6 bases; bases with no gene match: 5. The CDR3 sequence: CASSPGTGGHEQFF. CDR3 bases: TGTGCCAGCAGCCCCGGGACAGGGGGCCATGAGCAGTTCTTC.

This chain uses TRBV14 with TRBJ1-1, with TRBD1 matching over 9 bases. V dropped 1 base and J dropped 7; count of bases not matched to a gene: 4. CDR1 SGHDN and CDR2 FVKESK come from the germline V gene. This CDR3 is built from 14 residues. The CDR3 sequence is CASSQVRQGGEAFF. The CDR3 DNA is TGTGCCAGCAGCCAAGTACGACAGGGGGGTGAAGCTTTCTTT.

The genes are TRBV5-1 and TRBJ2-3; 7 nucleotides line up with TRBD2. Germline-derived CDR1 and CDR2 are SGHRS and YFSETQ. The V gene end was trimmed by 5 bases and the J gene end by 5 bases; junction bases not matched to a gene: 8. The CDR3 runs to 14 residues. CDR3 DNA sequence: TGCGCCAGCAGGCAAGAGACTAGCTTAGATACGCAGTATTTT. It encodes CASRQETSLDTQYF.

The chain joins TRBV6-5 to TRBJ1-5; D call uncertain. Germline V gene sequence: CDR1 MNHEY, CDR2 SVGAGI. This CDR3 has 14 amino acids. Trimming pared 0 bases from V and 10 bases from J, leaving 13 bases between. The CDR3 DNA reads as TGTGCCAGCAGTTACTCGCAGGCCGTACAACCCCAGCATTTT. It yields the protein CASSYSQAVQPQHF.

This clone came up once. The chain employs TRBV27 and TRBJ2-7, with a tentative D call TRBD2 (7 bases). Germline CDR1 reads MNHEY; CDR2 reads SMNVEV (reference sequence). This CDR3 comprises 13 residues. V was pared by 10 bases and J by 1 base, with 14 bases between. In nucleotides, the CDR3 is TGTGCCATCTCGAGGGGGGGTTCCTACGAGCAGTACTTC. Protein sequence: CAISRGGSYEQYF.

The chain employs TRBV25-1 and TRBJ2-7; D remains unclear. Looked up from germline, CDR1 is MGHDK and CDR2 is SYGVNS. V gave up 7 bases and J gave up 1 base, with 8 bases separating them. This CDR3 spans 12 amino acids. Written as DNA, the CDR3 is TGTGCCAGCAAAAGTTTTTCCTACGAGCAGTACTTC. Encoded protein: CASKSFSYEQYF.

V gene TRBV7-2 combines with J gene TRBJ1-2; D is unclear. There are 14 residues in the CDR3. Germline V lookup: CDR1 SGHTA, CDR2 FQGNSA. Trimming stripped 6 bases from V and 1 base from J, with 12 bases between. The CDR3 coding sequence is TGTGCCAGCAGTTCGGACTACGTTAACTATGGCTACACCTTC. Its translation: CASSSDYVNYGYTF.

V and J are TRBV9 and TRBJ2-1, with TRBD2 as a possible D gene (7 bases). CDR1 is SGDLS, CDR2 YYNGEE, per germline. This CDR3 comprises 15 residues. The V gene lost 3 bases and the J gene lost 9 bases, with 19 bases spanning the gap. CDR3: CASSATGLGGSEQFF. The CDR3 DNA reads as TGTGCCAGCAGCGCGACAGGACTAGGTGGGAGTGAGCAGTTCTTC.

This clone was found once. V and J are TRBV30 and TRBJ1-4, with 9 bases matching TRBD1. Per the germline V gene, CDR1 is GTSNPN and CDR2 is SVGIG (reference sequence). This CDR3 is 14 amino acids long. J lost 6 bases, V lost 4 bases, and 6 bases had no gene match. This CDR3 reads CAWNRGQGYEKLFF. The CDR3 coding sequence is TGTGCCTGGAATAGGGGACAGGGCTATGAAAAACTGTTTTTT.

V is TRBV14 and J is TRBJ1-4; D is unresolved. CDR1 is SGHDN, CDR2 FVKESK, per germline. The CDR3 length is 15 residues. V lost 3 bases, J lost 4 bases, and 12 bases lay in between. CDR3 residues: CASSQTTGFNEKLFF. CDR3 in DNA: TGTGCCAGCAGCCAGACGACGGGATTTAATGAAAAACTGTTTTTT.

The sample holds a few counts of this clone. This chain joins TRBV5-4 and TRBJ2-7, with D maybe TRBD1 (6 bases). Germline CDR1 and CDR2: SGHNT and YYREEE (reference sequence). Deletions cut 2 bases from V and 3 bases from J, with 12 bases between. This CDR3 has 14 amino acids. The CDR3, as DNA: TGTGCCAGCAGCTTAAGGCAGGGGATCTACGAGCAGTACTTC. Its translation: CASSLRQGIYEQYF.

The chain uses TRBV6-4 and TRBJ1-5; 11 bases are a match to TRBD1. V lost 5 bases to trimming and J lost 6 bases; unmatched junction nucleotides: 3. The CDR3 is 14 residues long. Per the germline V gene, CDR1 is MRHNA and CDR2 is SNTAGT. CDR3 region: CASSWTGGSQPQHF. The CDR3 DNA is TGTGCCAGCAGTTGGACAGGGGGCAGTCAGCCCCAGCATTTT.

The J gene is TRBJ2-3, the V gene TRBV7-3; a weak D match, TRBD2 (5 bases). In germline, CDR1 is SGHTA, CDR2 FQGTGA. The CDR3 runs to 14 residues. V was cut by 5 bases and J by 5 bases, with 14 bases left in between. The CDR3 coding sequence is TGTGCCAGCAGCGTGGGAGTTGCTGGAGATACGCAGTATTTT. It encodes CASSVGVAGDTQYF.

The chain combines TRBV28 with TRBJ1-5, with D hard to call. Germline V gene sequence: CDR1 MDHEN, CDR2 SYDVKM. V lost 2 bases, J lost 11 bases, and 10 bases lay in between. The CDR3 spans 12 residues. The CDR3 reads CASSLGSQSQHF. The CDR3 nucleotides read TGTGCCAGCAGTTTAGGTAGCCAGTCCCAGCATTTT.

CDR3 DNA: TGTGCCAGCAGTTTGGGGGCAGGGAGAGTTCAGCCCCAGCATTTT. This encodes CASSLGAGRVQPQHF. V is TRBV28 and J is TRBJ1-5; D possibly corresponds to TRBD1 (6 bases). This CDR3 comprises 15 residues. Trimming stripped 3 bases from V and 6 bases from J, with 15 bases between. The germline V gene encodes CDR1 MDHEN and CDR2 SYDVKM.

This sequence joins TRBV5-1 and TRBJ2-2; D may be TRBD2 (5 bases). Trimming pared 4 bases from V and 7 bases from J, leaving 14 bases between. The CDR3 is 14 amino acids. Germline CDR1 and CDR2: SGHRS and YFSETQ. The DNA of the CDR3 is TGCGCCAGCAGCCACGCCCCTAGCCGCGGGGAGCTGTTTTTT. Its protein is CASSHAPSRGELFF.

V is TRBV2 and J is TRBJ1-2; tentatively, D is TRBD1 (5 bases). V was pared by 6 bases and J by 3 bases, with 11 bases between. Per germline, CDR1 SNHLY and CDR2 FYNNEI. CDR3 length equals 13 residues. CDR3 amino acids: CASRSTGYYGYTF. CDR3 bases: TGTGCCAGCAGGAGTACAGGATACTATGGCTACACCTTC.

The V call is TRBV3-1 (or the pseudogene TRBV3-2), the J call TRBJ1-4; 7 bases are shared with TRBD1. Germline loops: CDR1 LGHDT, CDR2 YNNKEL (reference sequence). V was pared by 4 bases and J by 5 bases, with 4 bases of the junction left unmatched. The CDR3 contains 14 residues. The CDR3 nucleotides are TGTGCCAGCAGCCCGGGGACAGTAAATGAAAAACTGTTTTTT. It is translated as CASSPGTVNEKLFF.

The genes are TRBV5-5 and TRBJ2-1, with 12 bases identical to TRBD2. CDR3 length: 15 residues. V lost 5 bases to trimming and J lost 4 bases; unmatched junction nucleotides: 4. The germline V gene encodes CDR1 SGHKS and CDR2 YYEKEE (reference sequence). The CDR3, as DNA: TGTGCCAGCAGGCGACTAGCGGGAGTGTACAATGAGCAGTTCTTC. This sequence encodes CASRRLAGVYNEQFF.

This sequence joins TRBV21-1 and TRBJ2-7; the D segment call TRBD1 is taken from the table without a DNA check. TRBV21-1 is designated a pseudogene. CDR3 length: 15 residues. CDR3 DNA sequence: TGTGCCAGCAGCAAAGAATCCCCTACGAGGGGGGAGCAGTACTTC. Its translation is CASSKESPTRGEQYF.